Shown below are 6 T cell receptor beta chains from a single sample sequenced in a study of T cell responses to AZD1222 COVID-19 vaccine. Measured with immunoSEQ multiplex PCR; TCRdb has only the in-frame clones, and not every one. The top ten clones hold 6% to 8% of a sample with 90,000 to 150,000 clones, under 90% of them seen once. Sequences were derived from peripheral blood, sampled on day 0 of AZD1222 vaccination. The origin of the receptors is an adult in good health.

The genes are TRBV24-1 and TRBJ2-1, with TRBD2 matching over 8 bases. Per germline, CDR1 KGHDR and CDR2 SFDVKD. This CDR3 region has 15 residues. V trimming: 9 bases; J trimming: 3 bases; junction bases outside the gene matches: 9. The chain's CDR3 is CATSIGRAGYNEQFF. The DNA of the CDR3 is TGTGCCACCTCTATCGGGAGGGCAGGCTACAATGAGCAGTTCTTC.

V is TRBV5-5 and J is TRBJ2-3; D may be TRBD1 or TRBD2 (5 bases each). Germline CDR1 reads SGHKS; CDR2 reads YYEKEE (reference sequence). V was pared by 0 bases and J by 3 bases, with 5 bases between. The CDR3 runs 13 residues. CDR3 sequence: CASSLGGTDTQYF. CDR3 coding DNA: TGTGCCAGCAGCTTGGGGGGGACAGATACGCAGTATTTT.

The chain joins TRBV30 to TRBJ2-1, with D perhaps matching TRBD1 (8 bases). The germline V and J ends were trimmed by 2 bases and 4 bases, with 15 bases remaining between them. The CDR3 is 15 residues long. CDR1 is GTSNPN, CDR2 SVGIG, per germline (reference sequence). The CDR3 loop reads CAWSKDRGLYNEQFF. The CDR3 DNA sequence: TGTGCCTGGAGTAAAGACAGGGGACTATACAATGAGCAGTTCTTC.

The CDR3 protein is CASSRQGGNEQFF. CDR3 DNA: TGTGCCAGTAGCCGACAGGGCGGGAATGAGCAGTTCTTC. This chain connects TRBV19 to TRBJ2-1; TRBD1 matches at 7 bases. The CDR3 is made up of 13 amino acids. Per the germline V gene, CDR1 is LNHDA and CDR2 is SQIVND (reference sequence). Unmatched junction bases numbered 6, after V lost 6 bases and J lost 7 bases.

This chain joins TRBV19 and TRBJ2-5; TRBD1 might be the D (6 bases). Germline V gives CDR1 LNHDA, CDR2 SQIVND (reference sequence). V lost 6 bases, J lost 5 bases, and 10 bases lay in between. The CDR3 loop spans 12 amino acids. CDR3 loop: CASSRDRETQYF. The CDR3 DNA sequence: TGTGCCAGTAGCCGCGACAGGGAGACCCAGTACTTC.

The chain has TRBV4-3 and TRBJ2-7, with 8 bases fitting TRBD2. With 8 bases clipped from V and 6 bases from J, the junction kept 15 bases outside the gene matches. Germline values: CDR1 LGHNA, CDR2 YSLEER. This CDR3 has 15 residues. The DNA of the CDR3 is TGCGCCAGCCGAACCTCTAGCGGGCGAGGGGGCGAGCAGTACTTC. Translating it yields CASRTSSGRGGEQYF.